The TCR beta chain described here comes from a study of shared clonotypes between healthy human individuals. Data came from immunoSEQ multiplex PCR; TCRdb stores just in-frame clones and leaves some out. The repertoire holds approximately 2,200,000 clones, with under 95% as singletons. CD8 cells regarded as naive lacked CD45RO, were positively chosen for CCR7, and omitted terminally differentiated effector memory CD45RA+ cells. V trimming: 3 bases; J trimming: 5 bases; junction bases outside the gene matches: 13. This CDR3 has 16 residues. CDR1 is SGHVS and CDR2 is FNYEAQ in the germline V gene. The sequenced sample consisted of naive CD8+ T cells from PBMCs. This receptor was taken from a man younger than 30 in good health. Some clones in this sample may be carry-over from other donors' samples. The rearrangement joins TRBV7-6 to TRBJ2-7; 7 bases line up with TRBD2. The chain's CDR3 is CASSFVVGGPHHEQYF. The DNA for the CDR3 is TGTGCCAGCAGCTTTGTGGTGGGAGGGCCTCACCACGAGCAGTACTTC. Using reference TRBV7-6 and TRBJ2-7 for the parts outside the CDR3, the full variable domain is GAGVSQSPRYKVTKRGQDVALRCDPISGHVSLYWYRQALGQGPEFLTYFNYEAQQDKSGLPNDRFSAERPEGSISTLTIQRTEQRDSAMYRCASSFVVGGPHHEQYFGPGTRLTVT.